This T cell receptor (beta chain) was recorded in a study of OX40 agonist ivuxolimab in advanced cancers. Sequenced by immunoSEQ multiplex PCR; TCRdb stores in-frame clones only, minus some. The table shows about 31,000 clones, with 80% to 90% occurring only once. Material: CD4+ or CD8+ T cells sorted from blood, obtained in a trial of the OX40 agonist ivuxolimab. This receptor was identified in an adult with an advanced solid tumor such as melanoma, head and neck, liver or kidney cancer.

CDR3 sequence: CASSLQGAGANVLTF. Written as DNA, the CDR3 is TGTGCCAGCAGCTTGCAGGGGGCTGGGGCCAACGTCCTGACTTTC. This chain uses TRBV5-6 with TRBJ2-6, with 7 bases aligning to TRBD1. The germline V gene has CDR1 SGHDT and CDR2 YYEEEE. The CDR3 length is 15 residues. Trimming took 1 base from V and 2 from J; bases not matched to a gene: 0.